A single sample gave rise to the 6 T cell receptor beta chains below, sequenced in a study of OX40 agonist ivuxolimab in advanced cancers. Profiled with immunoSEQ multiplex PCR; TCRdb holds only in-frame clones, not every one. The sample includes almost 90,000 clones, about 86% of them seen just once. This material consisted of CD4+ or CD8+ T cells sorted from blood, taken in a trial of the OX40 agonist ivuxolimab. The receptors were sampled from an adult with an advanced solid tumor such as melanoma, head and neck, liver or kidney cancer.

The chain combines TRBV7-9 with TRBJ1-4; D unresolved. Germline values: CDR1 SEHNR, CDR2 FQNEAQ (reference sequence). This CDR3 is 16 amino acids long. With 5 bases removed from V and 3 bases from J, the gap between germline ends came to 16 bases. The CDR3 sequence: CASSPSGGAPNEKLFF. Written as DNA, the CDR3 is TGTGCCAGCAGCCCCAGTGGTGGAGCCCCTAATGAAAAACTGTTTTTT.

Here the CDR3 reads CASSSTGLPNNEQFF. The CDR3 DNA is TGTGCCAGCAGCTCAACGGGACTACCTAACAATGAGCAGTTCTTC. This chain connects TRBV7-3 to TRBJ2-1; 7 bases fit TRBD2. From germline, CDR1 is SGHTA and CDR2 FQGTGA. V lost 4 bases, J lost 5 bases, and 8 bases stayed unmatched. The CDR3 consists of 15 residues.

The chain combines TRBV9 with TRBJ1-2, with unresolved D. There are 15 residues in the CDR3. Trimming pared 0 bases from V and 4 bases from J, leaving 13 bases between. Looked up from germline, CDR1 is SGDLS and CDR2 is YYNGEE. The CDR3 sequence: CASSVDGEWGYGYTF. The CDR3 bases are TGTGCCAGCAGCGTAGACGGAGAGTGGGGCTATGGCTACACCTTC.

V and J are TRBV6-6 and TRBJ1-1; 8 nucleotides align to TRBD1. The V gene end was trimmed by 4 bases and the J gene end by 6 bases; junction bases not matched to a gene: 1. The CDR3 is 12 amino acids. Germline V gene data show CDR1 as MNHNY and CDR2 as SVGAGI (reference sequence). This chain's CDR3 is CASSSQGAEAFF. The CDR3 region has the DNA TGTGCCAGCAGTTCACAGGGGGCTGAAGCTTTCTTT.

The chain couples TRBV25-1 to TRBJ2-7; perhaps TRBD2 as D (6 bases). Trimming shortened V by 6 bases and J by 2 bases, and 14 bases separated the two germline ends. Germline CDR1 is MGHDK and CDR2 is SYGVNS. The CDR3 consists of 14 residues. The CDR3 sequence is CASSAAGRPYEQYF. The DNA of the CDR3 is TGTGCCAGCAGCGCGGCAGGGAGGCCCTACGAGCAGTACTTC.

The CDR3 nucleotides read TGTGCCAGCAGTGACTCCATCCCCACCTACGAGCAGTACTTC. This gives the protein CASSDSIPTYEQYF. This rearrangement joins TRBV6-1 to TRBJ2-7, with no clear D. Deletions cut 3 bases from V and 2 bases from J, with 11 bases between. The CDR3 contains 14 residues. Germline CDR1 reads MNHNS; CDR2 reads SASEGT.